What follows describes a single T cell receptor beta chain. This entry belongs to a study of identical twins. Germline-derived CDR1 and CDR2 are SQVTM and ANQGSEA. V was pared by 1 base and J by 0 bases, with 4 bases between. The CDR3 is 13 residues long. Template switching introduced a universal primer site, and the cDNA bore unique molecular identifiers. TCRdb called the 5' RACE reads again in MiXCR, with one record for every CDR3 protein. Of just under 550,000 distinct CDR3 sequences listed, about 15% are singletons. In addition, the sample was reused for a study of yellow fever vaccine responses in identical twins.

The V call is TRBV29-1, the J call TRBJ1-3; D uncertain. The sequencing sample was made of CD4+ T cells sorted from blood. The TCR sequence derives from a woman younger than 35 in good health. This chain's CDR3 is CSVEVRSGNTIYF. The CDR3 region has the DNA TGCAGCGTTGAAGTCCGCTCTGGAAACACCATATATTTT.